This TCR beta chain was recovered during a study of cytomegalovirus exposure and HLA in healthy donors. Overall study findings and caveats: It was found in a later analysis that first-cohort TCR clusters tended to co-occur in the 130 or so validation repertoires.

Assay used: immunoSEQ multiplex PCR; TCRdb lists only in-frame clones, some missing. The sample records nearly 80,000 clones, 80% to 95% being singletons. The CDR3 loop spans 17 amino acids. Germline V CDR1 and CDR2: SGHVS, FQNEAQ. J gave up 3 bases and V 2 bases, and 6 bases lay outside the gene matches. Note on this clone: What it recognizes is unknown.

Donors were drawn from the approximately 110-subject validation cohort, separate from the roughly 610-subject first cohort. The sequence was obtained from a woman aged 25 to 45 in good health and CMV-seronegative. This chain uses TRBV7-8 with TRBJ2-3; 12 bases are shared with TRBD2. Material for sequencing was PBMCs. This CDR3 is CASSLTRTSGVTDTQYF. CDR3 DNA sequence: TGTGCCAGCAGCTTAACCCGGACTAGCGGGGTAACAGATACGCAGTATTTT.